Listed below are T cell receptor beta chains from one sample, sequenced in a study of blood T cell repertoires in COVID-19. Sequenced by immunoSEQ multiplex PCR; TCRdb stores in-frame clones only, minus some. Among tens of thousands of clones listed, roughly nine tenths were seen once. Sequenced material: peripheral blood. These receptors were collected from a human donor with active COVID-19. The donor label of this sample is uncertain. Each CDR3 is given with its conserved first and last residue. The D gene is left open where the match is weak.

DNA: TGTGCCAGCAAGGACAGGGAGGTCTACACTGAAGCTTTCTTT; CDR3: CASKDREVYTEAFF; V: TRBV6-5; length: 14; D: TRBD1; J: TRBJ1-1
DNA: TGCAGCGTTGTCGGAGAGAGAGCTTTCTTT; CDR3: CSVVGERAFF; V: TRBV29-1; length: 10; D: -; J: TRBJ1-1
DNA: TGTGCCAGCAGCCGTAGCGGGGGGAACACCGGGGAGCTGTTTTTT; CDR3: CASSRSGGNTGELFF; V: TRBV28; length: 15; D: TRBD2; J: TRBJ2-2
DNA: TGCAGCGTGGCCCTGGCCCCCCAAGAGACCCAGTACTTC; CDR3: CSVALAPQETQYF; V: TRBV29-1; length: 13; D: -; J: TRBJ2-5
DNA: TGTGCCAGTAGTACAGGACTAGCGCATAACAATGAGCAGTTCTTC; CDR3: CASSTGLAHNNEQFF; V: TRBV19; length: 15; D: TRBD2; J: TRBJ2-1
DNA: TGTGCCAGCAGCCGGGCGGGGATGAACACTGAAGCTTTCTTT; CDR3: CASSRAGMNTEAFF; V: TRBV14; length: 14; D: -; J: TRBJ1-1
DNA: TGTGCCAGCAGCTTATGGCTAGCGGGAGCCAATGAGCAGTTCTTC; CDR3: CASSLWLAGANEQFF; V: TRBV11-1; length: 15; D: TRBD2; J: TRBJ2-1
DNA: TGTGCCAGCAGCGACCCAGCGGGGAACACCGGGGAGCTGTTTTTT; CDR3: CASSDPAGNTGELFF; V: TRBV9; length: 15; D: -; J: TRBJ2-2
DNA: TGTGCCAGTTTAAGGGGGCTCGGCACAGATACGCAGTATTTT; CDR3: CASLRGLGTDTQYF; V: TRBV7-2; length: 14; D: TRBD1; J: TRBJ2-3
DNA: TGTGCCAGCAGCTTAGGTGAGGAGCAGTTCTTC; CDR3: CASSLGEEQFF; V: TRBV11-2; length: 11; D: -; J: TRBJ2-1
DNA: TGTGCCAGCAGTTCAGACAGAAACAATGAGCAGTTCTTC; CDR3: CASSSDRNNEQFF; V: TRBV28; length: 13; D: -; J: TRBJ2-1
DNA: TGTGCCTGGAGTGTAGGTCGGAGCGGGACAGATACGCAGTATTTT; CDR3: CAWSVGRSGTDTQYF; V: TRBV30; length: 15; D: -; J: TRBJ2-3
DNA: TGTGCCAGCAGGGCCGGGACTAGCGGGAGTTACGAGCAGTACTTC; CDR3: CASRAGTSGSYEQYF; V: TRBV11-3; length: 15; D: TRBD2; J: TRBJ2-7
DNA: TGTGCTAGTGGACTTGCCGGGACTGGAAACACCATATATTTT; CDR3: CASGLAGTGNTIYF; V: TRBV12-5; length: 14; D: -; J: TRBJ1-3
DNA: TGTGCCTCGGGACTTAGCGTGAGCTCCTACGAGCAGTACTTC; CDR3: CASGLSVSSYEQYF; V: TRBV19; length: 14; D: -; J: TRBJ2-7
DNA: TGTGCCACCAGTGGTCGGGACAGTAAAGAGACCCAGTACTTC; CDR3: CATSGRDSKETQYF; V: TRBV24-1; length: 14; D: TRBD1; J: TRBJ2-5